The 2 T cell receptor beta chains below all came from one sample that was sequenced in a study of beta chain features in type 1 diabetes. These receptors' targets are unknown. Every bit of the isolated RNA underwent reverse transcription, so sequencing read expressed TCRB transcripts. Using immunoSEQ multiplex PCR, the repertoire was profiled, and TCRdb retains in-frame clones only, with some absent. The sample lists around 690,000 clones; about an eighth were seen once. Study results and limitations: There was a moderate but significant shortening of TCRB CDR3s in all four CD4+ subsets of Type 1 diabetes patients.

Sequenced: naive CD4+ T cells from blood. Receptors were obtained from a man aged 25 to 40 with type 1 diabetes.

This clone was observed a handful of times. The chain carries TRBV10-3 and TRBJ1-5; D perhaps matches TRBD1 (5 bases). Germline V gene data show CDR1 as ENHRY and CDR2 as SYGVKD. Trimming shortened V by 5 bases and J by 0 bases, and 8 bases separated the two germline ends. The CDR3 length is 14 residues. The CDR3 loop reads CAISPQVSNQPQHF. As DNA, the CDR3 is TGTGCCATCAGTCCACAGGTTAGCAATCAGCCCCAGCATTTT.

The V gene is TRBV30, the J gene TRBJ2-3; 12 bases line up with TRBD2. J gave up 4 bases and V 4 bases, and 3 bases lay outside the gene matches. Germline lookup yields CDR1 GTSNPN and CDR2 SVGIG (reference sequence). CDR3 length: 14 amino acids. The chain's CDR3 is CAWTSGGAPDTQYF. As DNA, the CDR3 is TGTGCCTGGACTAGCGGGGGGGCCCCAGATACGCAGTATTTT.